This TCR beta chain was obtained from a study of blood T cell repertoires in COVID-19. The protocol was immunoSEQ multiplex PCR, while the TCRdb copy is restricted to in-frame clones and leaves out a portion. The table has 200,000 to 300,000 clones, around four fifths seen once; the top ten hold under 5.5%. V lost 3 bases and J lost 7; bases outside the gene matches: 2. Germline CDR1 is SGDLS and CDR2 is YYNGEE. This CDR3 has 14 amino acids. This sequence joins TRBV9 and TRBJ2-2; TRBD2 matches 11 bases. Sequencing was carried out using peripheral blood. This TCR derives from a man in his 60s with acute or convalescent COVID-19. The CDR3 DNA sequence: TGTGCCAGCAGCGATACTAGCGGGAGCGGGGAGCTGTTTTTT. It translates to CASSDTSGSGELFF.